This passage covers 15 T cell receptor beta chains from one sample sequenced in a study of shared clonotypes between healthy human individuals. CD45RO negativity and positive selection for CCR7 defined naive CD8 cells, a population that excluded terminally differentiated effector memory CD45RA+ cells. Sequencing was performed with immunoSEQ multiplex PCR; in TCRdb, only in-frame clones are kept and a portion is missing. Here the sample spans around 2,000,000 clones, about 94% being singletons. Input material: naive CD8+ T cells sorted from blood. These TCRs come from a man aged 18 to 35 in good health.

This chain links TRBV28 with TRBJ2-5; D gene uncertain. Germline V gene lookup returns CDR1 MDHEN and CDR2 SYDVKM. Between the trimmed V and J ends, which lost 3 bases and 3 bases, there was a span of 8 bases. This CDR3 spans 13 amino acids. CDR3 region: CASSFLEEETQYF. In DNA, the CDR3 is TGTGCCAGCAGTTTTCTGGAAGAAGAGACCCAGTACTTC.

In this sample, this clone turned up once. The chain carries TRBV6-1 and TRBJ1-1; D is unclear. Trimming cost V 1 base and J 4 bases, with 16 bases left between them. CDR1 is MNHNS and CDR2 is SASEGT in the germline V gene. The CDR3 totals 16 residues. The CDR3: CASSEGRGLRGTEAFF. The CDR3 region has the DNA TGTGCCAGCAGTGAAGGGCGAGGCCTGCGAGGCACTGAAGCTTTCTTT.

The chain uses TRBV28 and TRBJ2-5; 9 nucleotides match TRBD1. V dropped 6 bases and J dropped 5; count of bases not matched to a gene: 7. The CDR3 length is 14 residues. The V gene's germline CDR1 is MDHEN and CDR2 SYDVKM. CDR3 sequence (DNA): TGTGCCAGCAGCAGCGGACAGGGGTTGGAGACCCAGTACTTC. It encodes CASSSGQGLETQYF.

The chain links TRBV29-1 to TRBJ2-3; TRBD2 aligns across 7 bases. The CDR3 is 18 amino acids. Germline CDR1 and CDR2: SQVTM and ANQGSEA. Trimming cost V 2 bases and J 1 base; bases outside gene matches: 15. As DNA, the CDR3 is TGCAGCGTTGAAATATTAATCATGGGCAGCGGGGGCACAGATACGCAGTATTTT. This codes for CSVEILIMGSGGTDTQYF.

V and J are TRBV7-2 and TRBJ2-2; D is undetermined. This CDR3 region has 13 residues. V gave up 5 bases and J gave up 13 bases, with 17 bases separating them. In germline, CDR1 is SGHTA, CDR2 FQGNSA. DNA for the CDR3: TGTGCCAGCAGCCTAACCGACATCCAAGGGCTGTTTTTT. It codes for CASSLTDIQGLFF.

CDR3 region: CASGNSPLHF. The CDR3 region has the DNA TGTGCCAGCGGGAATTCACCCCTCCACTTT. The V call is TRBV19, the J call TRBJ1-6; D unresolved. Trimming removed 9 bases from V and 7 bases from J, with 4 bases in between. The CDR3 contains 10 residues. Germline V gene sequence: CDR1 LNHDA, CDR2 SQIVND (reference sequence).

The chain combines TRBV19 with TRBJ1-1; D not resolved. V was trimmed by 3 bases and J by 0 bases, leaving 11 bases between them. CDR3 length: 15 residues. CDR1 and CDR2 from the germline V gene are LNHDA and SQIVND (reference sequence). CDR3 protein: CASSMNHGMNTEAFF. The CDR3 DNA follows: TGTGCCAGTAGTATGAATCACGGCATGAACACTGAAGCTTTCTTT.

The chain recombines TRBV7-9 with TRBJ2-7, with D unresolved. Germline V gives CDR1 SEHNR, CDR2 FQNEAQ (reference sequence). V lost 2 bases and J lost 5, with 7 bases in between. The CDR3 spans 12 residues. CDR3 nucleotides: TGTGCCAGCAGCTTATTCGGTAACGAGCAGTACTTC. Translating gives CASSLFGNEQYF.

The J gene is TRBJ2-2, the V gene TRBV5-4, with D perhaps given as TRBD1 or TRBD2 (6 bases each). The CDR3 contains 14 residues. V was trimmed by 2 bases and J by 7 bases, leaving 12 bases between them. Per germline, CDR1 SGHNT and CDR2 YYREEE (reference sequence). The CDR3 nucleotides read TGTGCCAGCAGCTTTCTCGGGGGCTTCGGGGAGCTGTTTTTT. Translation: CASSFLGGFGELFF.

This rearrangement joins TRBV19 to TRBJ2-2; the D is unclear. V lost 3 bases, J lost 6 bases, and 11 bases lay in between. The CDR3 consists of 14 residues. Germline CDR1 is LNHDA and CDR2 is SQIVND (reference sequence). The CDR3, as DNA: TGTGCCAGTAGTATCAGAAATCGGCCCGGGGAGCTGTTTTTT. Translating it yields CASSIRNRPGELFF.

V is TRBV2 and J is TRBJ2-1; 7 bases match TRBD2. V was clipped by 7 bases and J by 3 bases; unmatched bases: 12. This CDR3 has 16 residues. Germline lookup yields CDR1 SNHLY and CDR2 FYNNEI. CDR3 in DNA: TGTGCCAGCACCGAAACAAGGGGAGGGTACTACAATGAGCAGTTCTTC. Protein sequence: CASTETRGGYYNEQFF.

This clone was observed a single time. V and J are TRBV29-1 and TRBJ2-7; 11 bases are a match to TRBD1. The CDR3 has 15 amino acids. V lost 3 bases and J lost 2; bases outside the gene matches: 6. The germline CDR1 and CDR2 sequences are SQVTM and ANQGSEA. The CDR3 reads CSVEGGQGATYEQYF. The CDR3 DNA is TGCAGCGTTGAGGGAGGACAGGGGGCCACCTACGAGCAGTACTTC.

The chain employs TRBV7-9 and TRBJ2-7, with D hard to call. CDR1 is SEHNR, CDR2 FQNEAQ, per germline (reference sequence). The CDR3 sequence is 14 residues long. V lost 5 bases and J 1 base, leaving 12 bases between the germline ends. The CDR3 region is CASSATHSSYEQYF. CDR3 sequence (DNA): TGTGCCAGCAGCGCCACACACAGTTCCTACGAGCAGTACTTC.

The genes are TRBV7-6 and TRBJ1-2, with unresolved D. The CDR3 loop spans 15 amino acids. The V and J ends lost 0 bases and 6 bases respectively, with 14 bases between them. Germline V gene lookup returns CDR1 SGHVS and CDR2 FNYEAQ. Here the CDR3 DNA reads TGTGCCAGCAGCTTAGCGCCTGATGGAGTGCATGGCTACACCTTC. It specifies CASSLAPDGVHGYTF.

The chain employs TRBV7-6 and TRBJ2-2, with 7 bases aligning to TRBD1. Germline CDR1 SGHVS, CDR2 FNYEAQ. J was trimmed by 2 bases and V by 5 bases; bases with no gene match: 8. The CDR3 runs to 16 residues. Written as DNA, the CDR3 is TGTGCCAGCAGCCCAAACTGGGACAGCAACACCGGGGAGCTGTTTTTT. Its protein product is CASSPNWDSNTGELFF. Full variable domain (missing parts from reference TRBV7-6 and TRBJ2-2): GAGVSQSPRYKVTKRGQDVALRCDPISGHVSLYWYRQALGQGPEFLTYFNYEAQQDKSGLPNDRFSAERPEGSISTLTIQRTEQRDSAMYRCASSPNWDSNTGELFFGEGSRLTVL.